The clone carrying this T cell receptor beta chain was seen repeatedly, ten times or more. This sample is part of a study of CD8 T cells in ankylosing spondylitis. TCRdb re-derived calls from the 5' RACE reads in MiXCR, one entry per CDR3 protein. The data show about 7,900 distinct CDR3 sequences, roughly 3.9% seen once. Germline V lookup: CDR1 SGDLS, CDR2 YYNGEE. V shed 3 bases and J 7 bases; nucleotides not matched to a gene: 16. The CDR3 runs 18 residues. The TCR was taken from a female donor with ankylosing spondylitis or in good health (not recorded which). The gene calls are TRBV9 and TRBJ2-1; the match to TRBD2 covers 10 bases. The material sequenced was blood, either unsorted or a sorted T cell fraction (not recorded which). The CDR3 reads CASSATPDLAGVKNEQFF. The CDR3 nucleotides read TGTGCCAGCAGCGCCACCCCTGACCTAGCGGGGGTCAAAAATGAGCAGTTCTTC. The full variable domain, completed using reference TRBV9 and TRBJ2-1, is DSGVTQTPKHLITATGQRVTLRCSPRSGDLSVYWYQQSLDQGLQFLIQYYNGEERAKGNILERFSAQQFPDLHSELNLSSLELGDSALYFCASSATPDLAGVKNEQFFGPGTRLTVL.